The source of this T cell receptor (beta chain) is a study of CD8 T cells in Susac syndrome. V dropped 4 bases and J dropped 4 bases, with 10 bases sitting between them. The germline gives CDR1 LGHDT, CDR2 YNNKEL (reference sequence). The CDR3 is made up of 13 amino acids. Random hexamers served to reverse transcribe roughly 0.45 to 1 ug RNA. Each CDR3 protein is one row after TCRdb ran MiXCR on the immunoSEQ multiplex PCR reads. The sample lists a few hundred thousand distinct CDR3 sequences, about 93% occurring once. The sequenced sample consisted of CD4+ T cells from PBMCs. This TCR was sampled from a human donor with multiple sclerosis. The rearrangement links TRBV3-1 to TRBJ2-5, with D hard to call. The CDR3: CASSREMRETQYF. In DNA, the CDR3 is TGTGCCAGCAGCCGAGAAATGAGAGAGACCCAGTACTTC.